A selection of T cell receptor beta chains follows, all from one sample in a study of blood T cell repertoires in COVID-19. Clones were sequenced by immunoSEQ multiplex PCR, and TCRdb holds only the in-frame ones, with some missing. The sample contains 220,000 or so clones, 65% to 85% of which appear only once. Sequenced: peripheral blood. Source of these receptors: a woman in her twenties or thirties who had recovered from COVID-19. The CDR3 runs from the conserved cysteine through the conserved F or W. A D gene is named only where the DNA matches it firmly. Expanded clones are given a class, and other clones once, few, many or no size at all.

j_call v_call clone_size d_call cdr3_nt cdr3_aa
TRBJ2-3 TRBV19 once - TGTGCCAGTAGTATAGGACAGAGCACAGATACGCAGTATTTT CASSIGQSTDTQYF
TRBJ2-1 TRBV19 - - TGTGCCAGTAGTACCATCAGCGTCTATGAGCAGTTCTTC CASSTISVYEQFF
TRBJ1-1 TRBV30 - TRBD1 TGTGCCTGGAGTGACACAGGGGGCGCAGGAACTGAAGCTTTCTTT CAWSDTGGAGTEAFF
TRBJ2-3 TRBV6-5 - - TGTGCCAGCAGTTACTCGGGGAGAGTCACAGATACGCAGTATTTT CASSYSGRVTDTQYF
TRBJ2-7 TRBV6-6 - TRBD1 TGTGCCAGCAGAACCGGGACAGGGGCCTACGAGCAGTACTTC CASRTGTGAYEQYF
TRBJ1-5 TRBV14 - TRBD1 TGTGCCAGCAGCACCCGGGACAGGGCTGTCATGGCCCAGCATTTT CASSTRDRAVMAQHF
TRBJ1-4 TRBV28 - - TGTGCCAGCAGTACACGCAGGGCCTTAGCAACTAATGAAAAACTGTTTTTT CASSTRRALATNEKLFF
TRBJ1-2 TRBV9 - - TGTGCCAGCAGCCATAAACAGTTTCACCCGAATGGCTACACCTTC CASSHKQFHPNGYTF
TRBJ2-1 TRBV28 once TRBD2 TGTGCCAGCAGTTACCCTAGCGGGAGGCCCTACAATGAGCAGTTCTTC CASSYPSGRPYNEQFF
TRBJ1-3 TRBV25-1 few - TGTGCCAGCAGTGTAACCGTCTATAGCTCTGGAAACACCATATATTTT CASSVTVYSSGNTIYF
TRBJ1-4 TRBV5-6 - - TGTGCCAGCAGCTTCGGACAGCCTAATGAAAAACTGTTTTTT CASSFGQPNEKLFF
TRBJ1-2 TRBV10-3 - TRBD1 TGTGCCATCAGTGGGCGGACAGGGGGCAGCGACTATGGCTACACCTTC CAISGRTGGSDYGYTF
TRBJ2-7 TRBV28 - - TGTGCCAGCAGCCCCGGACTGGGAAATTTCTACGAGCAGTACTTC CASSPGLGNFYEQYF
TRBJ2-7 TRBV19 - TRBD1 TGTGCCAGTAGTATTCTCCCGCGACAGGGGGTTCCTAGGGAGCAGTACTTC CASSILPRQGVPREQYF
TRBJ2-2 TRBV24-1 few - TGTGCCACCAGTGTCCTTGACAGGAACACCGGGGAGCTGTTTTTT CATSVLDRNTGELFF
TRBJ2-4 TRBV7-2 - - TGTGCCAGCAGCTACTCTCAGGGCAAAAACATTCAGTACTTC CASSYSQGKNIQYF
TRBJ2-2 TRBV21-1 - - TGTGCCAGCAGCAGACTCGGGACACCCGAGGGGACCGGGGAGCTGTTTTTT CASSRLGTPEGTGELFF
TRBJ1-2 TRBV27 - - TGTGCCAGCAGTCCCTTATGGGTGGTCCGAGTCAATACCCTAGGCTATGGCTACACCTTC CASSPLWVVRVNTLGYGYTF
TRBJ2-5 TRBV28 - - TGTGCCAGCCGATTACAGGGACAAGAGACCCAGTACTTC CASRLQGQETQYF
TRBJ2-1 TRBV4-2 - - TGTGCCAGCAGCTTGGGGGACTTGCAGGACTACAATGAGCAGTTCTTC CASSLGDLQDYNEQFF
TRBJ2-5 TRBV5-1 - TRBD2 TGCGCCAGCAGCTTGGGCCGCGGGGGGCGCGGAGAGAAAGAGACCCAGTACTTC CASSLGRGGRGEKETQYF
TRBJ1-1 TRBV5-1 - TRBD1 TGCGCCAGCAGCTTGACAGGGGCCAACACTGAAGCTTTCTTT CASSLTGANTEAFF
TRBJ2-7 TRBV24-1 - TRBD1 TGTGCCACCAGTGATTTTCCCCGGGACAGGGGAGAGTACTTC CATSDFPRDRGEYF
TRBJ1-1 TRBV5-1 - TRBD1 TGCGCCAGCAGCATGCAAAGGACAGGCGTCGAAGCTTTCTTT CASSMQRTGVEAFF
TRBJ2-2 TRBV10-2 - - TGCGCCAGCAGGGACAGTGCCACCGGGGAGCTGTTTTTT CASRDSATGELFF
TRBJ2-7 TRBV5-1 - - TGCGCCAGCAGCTTGGACCCCGGGAGAGAAGGGGAGCAGTACTTC CASSLDPGREGEQYF